The next 28 T cell receptor beta chains were all read from a single sample in a study of blood T cell repertoires in COVID-19. TCRdb keeps only in-frame clones here, not all; method: immunoSEQ multiplex PCR. The table records approximately 390,000 clones, 70% to 90% of them present only once. The specimen was peripheral blood. These TCRs come from a woman in her fifties or sixties with COVID-19, enrolled during active disease.

The chain carries TRBV27 and TRBJ2-7, with 9 bases fitting TRBD1. The CDR3 totals 16 residues. J lost 2 bases, V lost 4 bases, and 9 bases had no gene match. CDR1 is MNHEY, CDR2 SMNVEV, per germline (reference sequence). The CDR3 bases are TGTGCCAGCAGTTCCTTTCAACAGGGGGCTACCTACGAGCAGTACTTC. It encodes CASSSFQQGATYEQYF.

The gene calls are TRBV11-3 and TRBJ2-7; weak D call: TRBD1 (5 bases). Germline loops: CDR1 SGHNT, CDR2 YENEEA. CDR3 length: 17 residues. Trimming cost V 0 bases and J 2 bases, with 17 bases left between them. CDR3 protein: CASSLDRQFSPPYEQYF. For the CDR3, the DNA is TGTGCCAGCAGCTTAGATCGACAGTTTTCCCCGCCCTACGAGCAGTACTTC. The full variable domain, in which reference TRBV11-3 and TRBJ2-7 provide the parts outside the CDR3, is EAGVVQSPRYKIIEKKQPVAFWCNPISGHNTLYWYLQNLGQGPELLIRYENEEAVDDSQLPKDRFSAERLKGVDSTLKIQPAELGDSAVYLCASSLDRQFSPPYEQYFGPGTRLTVT.

The count of this clone is one. The chain is built from TRBV5-5 and TRBJ2-5; 10 bases align to TRBD2. Unmatched junction bases numbered 6, after V lost 2 bases and J lost 2 bases. This CDR3 has 16 residues. From germline, CDR1 is SGHKS and CDR2 YYEKEE (reference sequence). CDR3 nucleotides: TGTGCCAGCAGCTTTGGGGTAGCGGGGGGTCAAGAGACCCAGTACTTC. Its protein is CASSFGVAGGQETQYF.

V and J are TRBV7-9 and TRBJ2-7; tentative D call: TRBD2 (5 bases). There are 12 residues in the CDR3. Germline V gene sequence: CDR1 SEHNR, CDR2 FQNEAQ (reference sequence). The V end was cut by 5 bases, the J end by 6 bases, with 11 bases between. The CDR3 loop reads CASSPPGLEQYF. The CDR3 DNA reads as TGTGCCAGCAGCCCCCCCGGACTCGAGCAGTACTTC.

In this sample, this clone turned up once. The chain carries TRBV19 and TRBJ1-4; 7 bases agree with TRBD1. The CDR3 runs to 16 residues. Trimming took 5 bases from V and 4 from J; bases not matched to a gene: 10. Germline V CDR1 and CDR2: LNHDA, SQIVND (reference sequence). In DNA, the CDR3 is TGTGCCAGTAGTTACAGGGGCGAACCGTTTAATGAAAAACTGTTTTTT. It translates to CASSYRGEPFNEKLFF.

The V call is TRBV20-1, the J call TRBJ2-1; D unresolved. Germline V gene data show CDR1 as DFQATT and CDR2 as SNEGSKA (reference sequence). The CDR3 is 10 amino acids. The germline V and J ends were trimmed by 3 bases and 5 bases, with 2 bases remaining between them. The CDR3 spells CSASNNEQFF. The CDR3, as DNA: TGCAGTGCTAGCAACAATGAGCAGTTCTTC.

This chain joins TRBV4-1 and TRBJ1-6; 7 bases are shared with TRBD1. Germline lookup yields CDR1 MGHRA and CDR2 YSYEKL. The CDR3 extends over 16 amino acids. Losses at the gene ends were 5 bases for V and 10 bases for J; bases not matched to a gene: 14. The CDR3 DNA reads TGCGCCAGCAGCTCACTCCAGGGGACAGTGGGGTCACCCCTCCACTTT. It encodes CASSSLQGTVGSPLHF.

The chain couples TRBV15 to TRBJ2-2; 9 bases match TRBD2. CDR1 and CDR2 (germline): LNHNV, YYDKDF (reference sequence). Trimming cost V 2 bases and J 4 bases; bases outside gene matches: 11. The CDR3 extends over 18 amino acids. In DNA form, the CDR3 reads TGTGCCACCAGCAGACCCGGCCGCGGGGGGGTGGGCACCGGGGAGCTGTTTTTT. This encodes CATSRPGRGGVGTGELFF.

This chain joins TRBV9 and TRBJ2-7; the match to TRBD1 covers 10 bases. V shed 8 bases and J 6 bases; nucleotides not matched to a gene: 11. Germline V lookup: CDR1 SGDLS, CDR2 YYNGEE. The CDR3 spans 14 residues. The CDR3 sequence is CASLDRGKILEQYF. CDR3 nucleotide sequence: TGTGCCAGTCTGGACAGGGGGAAGATTCTCGAGCAGTACTTC.

This rearrangement joins TRBV7-8 to TRBJ2-6, with D perhaps TRBD1 (5 bases). The CDR3 has 18 residues. V lost 5 bases to trimming and J lost 1 base, with 18 bases between them. Germline V gene sequence: CDR1 SGHVS, CDR2 FQNEAQ. CDR3 coding DNA: TGTGCCAGCAGCCCCTCACAGGCCCCCCGGTCTGGGGCCAACGTCCTGACTTTC. As protein: CASSPSQAPRSGANVLTF.

V usage is TRBV10-3 and J usage is TRBJ2-2; 11 nucleotides align to TRBD1. CDR3 length equals 16 residues. The J segment lost 6 bases and the V segment lost 2 bases, leaving 5 bases of the junction unmatched. Germline-derived CDR1 and CDR2 are ENHRY and SYGVKD. The CDR3 DNA reads as TGTGCCATCAGTGAGCCGGGGACAGGGGGACCCGGGGAGCTGTTTTTT. It specifies CAISEPGTGGPGELFF.

The V call is TRBV6-1, the J call TRBJ1-1; D perhaps matches TRBD1 (5 bases). Germline values: CDR1 MNHNS, CDR2 SASEGT. This CDR3 is 14 amino acids long. V lost 2 bases, J lost 4 bases, and 11 bases lay in between. CDR3 protein: CASSERWGGTEAFF. CDR3 bases: TGTGCCAGCAGTGAACGATGGGGGGGCACTGAAGCTTTCTTT.

This rearrangement joins TRBV5-1 to TRBJ2-3; the match to TRBD2 covers 10 bases. Germline CDR1 reads SGHRS; CDR2 reads YFSETQ. Trimming took 4 bases from V and 15 from J; bases not matched to a gene: 11. The CDR3 is 13 residues long. The CDR3 is CASSTLGGTSAYF. Written as DNA, the CDR3 is TGCGCCAGCAGCACCCTGGGCGGGACTAGCGCATATTTT.

This chain links TRBV27 with TRBJ2-7, with 11 bases aligning to TRBD2. This CDR3 contains 16 residues. Germline CDR1 reads MNHEY; CDR2 reads SMNVEV (reference sequence). J gave up 0 bases and V 5 bases, and 6 bases lay outside the gene matches. DNA for the CDR3: TGTGCCAGCAGTGGTCGACTAGCGGGGCTCTCCTACGAGCAGTACTTC. Protein product: CASSGRLAGLSYEQYF.

The V and J genes are TRBV18 and TRBJ1-1, with 8 bases that match TRBD1. This CDR3 comprises 16 residues. Germline loops: CDR1 KGHSH, CDR2 LQKENI. Unmatched junction bases numbered 16, after V lost 8 bases and J lost 5 bases. The CDR3 loop is CASAPPTGEVRTEAFF. CDR3 in DNA: TGTGCCAGCGCCCCCCCGACAGGGGAGGTACGGACTGAAGCTTTCTTT.

The V and J genes are TRBV2 and TRBJ2-6; D perhaps matches TRBD2 (5 bases). Germline V CDR1 and CDR2: SNHLY, FYNNEI. The CDR3 spans 16 residues. Trimming stripped 3 bases from V and 4 bases from J, with 13 bases between. Written as DNA, the CDR3 is TGTGCCAGCAGTGACGGTCCGAGGGTGGGGGCCAACGTCCTGACTTTC. Translated: CASSDGPRVGANVLTF.

This chain uses TRBV6-2 or TRBV6-3 with TRBJ1-1; TRBD1 matches at 8 bases. The V and J ends lost 2 bases and 5 bases, in that order; junction bases with no gene match: 4. The CDR3 covers 14 residues. Germline values: CDR1 MNHEY, CDR2 SVGEGT. The chain's CDR3 is CASSYRTGRTEAFF. The CDR3 DNA sequence: TGTGCCAGCAGTTACCGGACAGGGAGGACTGAAGCTTTCTTT.

The rearrangement joins TRBV29-1 to TRBJ2-5; TRBD2 aligns across 7 bases. This CDR3 contains 14 residues. Looked up from germline, CDR1 is SQVTM and CDR2 is ANQGSEA. V gave up 3 bases and J gave up 5 bases; unmatched junction bases: 9. The CDR3 nucleotides read TGCAGCGTTGACCGAGGACTAGGCGGGGAGACCCAGTACTTC. This codes for CSVDRGLGGETQYF.

The chain uses TRBV18 and TRBJ1-3; D is possibly TRBD1 (5 bases). CDR3 length equals 16 residues. Deletions cut 6 bases from V and 9 bases from J, with 24 bases between. The V gene's germline CDR1 is KGHSH and CDR2 LQKENI. The CDR3 reads CASSLGGPSVGTTIYF. Here the CDR3 DNA reads TGTGCCAGCTCCCTGGGGGGTCCCTCAGTCGGGACCACCATATATTTT.

The count of this clone is one. The chain recombines TRBV7-2 with TRBJ1-2; D not certain. The V and J ends lost 2 bases and 5 bases respectively, with 12 bases between them. CDR3 size: 14 residues. The V gene's germline CDR1 is SGHTA and CDR2 FQGNSA. CDR3 region: CASSLYVQRYGYTF. Written as DNA, the CDR3 is TGTGCCAGCAGCTTATACGTACAGAGATATGGCTACACCTTC.

The chain joins TRBV5-1 to TRBJ1-1; D call uncertain. Germline V CDR1 and CDR2: SGHRS, YFSETQ. Between the trimmed V and J ends, which lost 6 bases and 4 bases, there was a span of 16 bases. The CDR3 length is 14 residues. DNA of the CDR3: TGCGCCAGCACCCCCGGAGGCCATCGCACTGAAGCTTTCTTT. Translated, it gives CASTPGGHRTEAFF.

J is TRBJ1-2 and V is TRBV9; D perhaps matches TRBD1 (5 bases). This CDR3 has 19 amino acids. V was cut by 4 bases and J by 7 bases, with 32 bases left in between. CDR1 and CDR2 from the germline V gene are SGDLS and YYNGEE. CDR3 nucleotides: TGTGCCAGCAGCACCCACCAGAGGGGAATTTTCACGGGGGAAGGTGGCTACACCTTC. It yields the protein CASSTHQRGIFTGEGGYTF.

The genes are TRBV19 and TRBJ1-1; TRBD1 agrees at 8 bases. This CDR3 spans 13 amino acids. Germline assignment: CDR1 LNHDA and CDR2 SQIVND (reference sequence). The V gene end was trimmed by 8 bases and the J gene end by 11 bases; junction bases not matched to a gene: 13. The CDR3 DNA follows: TGTGCCAGTGGGCGGACGGACAGGGAGCGCGCTTTCTTT. Amino acids: CASGRTDRERAFF.

The chain has TRBV30 and TRBJ1-1; perhaps TRBD1 as D (6 bases). V was pared by 0 bases and J by 4 bases, with 15 bases between. This CDR3 is built from 15 residues. Looked up from germline, CDR1 is GTSNPN and CDR2 is SVGIG (reference sequence). CDR3 protein: CAWSVQVGGVTEAFF. The CDR3 DNA follows: TGTGCCTGGAGTGTACAGGTAGGGGGGGTCACTGAAGCTTTCTTT.

Here the CDR3 DNA reads TGCGCCAGCAGCCCTAGCACAGATACGCAGTATTTT. Its translation is CASSPSTDTQYF. J is TRBJ2-3 and V is TRBV5-1; D ambiguous. The CDR3 extends over 12 amino acids. Between the trimmed V and J ends, which lost 4 bases and 0 bases, there was a span of 3 bases. The V gene's germline CDR1 is SGHRS and CDR2 YFSETQ. Looking up the rest from reference TRBV5-1 and TRBJ2-3 gives the full variable domain: KAGVTQTPRYLIKTRGQQVTLSCSPISGHRSVSWYQQTPGQGLQFLFEYFSETQRNKGNFPGRFSGRQFSNSRSEMNVSTLELGDSALYLCASSPSTDTQYFGPGTRLTVL.

The rearrangement uses TRBV5-1 and TRBJ2-5, with D perhaps TRBD1 (6 bases). V lost 3 bases and J lost 2, with 14 bases in between. CDR3 length: 15 residues. Per the germline V gene, CDR1 is SGHRS and CDR2 is YFSETQ. CDR3 loop: CASSWGPISQETQYF. The CDR3 DNA follows: TGCGCCAGCAGCTGGGGGCCGATATCACAAGAGACCCAGTACTTC.

J is TRBJ2-3 and V is TRBV5-1; possible D gene TRBD1, 5 bases. This CDR3 is 15 amino acids long. Per the germline V gene, CDR1 is SGHRS and CDR2 is YFSETQ. V was clipped by 4 bases and J by 0 bases, with 12 bases between them. CDR3 sequence reads: CASSPTALSTDTQYF. In DNA, the CDR3 is TGCGCCAGCAGCCCGACAGCCTTGAGCACAGATACGCAGTATTTT.

The chain links TRBV6-1 to TRBJ2-2; 11 bases fit TRBD2. V lost 2 bases, J lost 4 bases, and 15 bases stayed unmatched. Germline values: CDR1 MNHNS, CDR2 SASEGT. This CDR3 spans 20 amino acids. The CDR3 spells CASSERWAASGGPLTGELFF. In DNA, the CDR3 is TGTGCCAGCAGTGAAAGGTGGGCGGCTAGCGGGGGGCCTCTCACCGGGGAGCTGTTTTTT.